The 21 T cell receptor beta chains below all came from one sample that was sequenced in a study of Ad26.COV2.S vaccination and SARS-CoV-2 variants. Documented treatment: 15 to 20 received Ad26.COV2.S at low or high dose, single or two shots; 5 received placebo; per-sample allocation not given. Following the first vaccine or placebo injection, samples were taken on day 63. The method was immunoSEQ multiplex PCR; TCRdb's version includes in-frame clones alone and lacks a portion of them. The sample gives about 350,000 clones, 65% to 90% of which show up once; over 8.5% is in the top ten. The sample in question was peripheral blood, obtained in a trial of Ad26.COV2.S vaccine versus placebo. These receptors all stem from a person between 18 and 65 years old who received the Ad26.COV2.S COVID-19 vaccine or a placebo.

This clone was seen just once. The chain is built from TRBV28 and TRBJ1-5, with TRBD1 as a possible D gene (5 bases). Germline V lookup: CDR1 MDHEN, CDR2 SYDVKM. This CDR3 region has 15 residues. V lost 6 bases to trimming and J lost 0 bases, with 12 bases between them. The chain's CDR3 is CASSLQGGSNQPQHF. The CDR3 DNA follows: TGTGCCAGCAGCCTCCAGGGAGGTAGCAATCAGCCCCAGCATTTT.

The CDR3 spells CASSPGGSSGETQYF. The DNA for the CDR3 is TGTGCCAGCAGTCCTGGGGGTAGCTCGGGAGAGACCCAGTACTTC. The rearrangement uses TRBV28 and TRBJ2-5; D possibly uses TRBD1 or TRBD2 (5 bases each). V lost 5 bases, J lost 4 bases, and 17 bases lay in between. The germline gives CDR1 MDHEN, CDR2 SYDVKM. The CDR3 runs to 15 residues.

This chain joins TRBV7-9 and TRBJ1-1, with 11 bases identical to TRBD1. This CDR3 contains 17 residues. Germline V gene data show CDR1 as SEHNR and CDR2 as FQNEAQ (reference sequence). After removal of 1 base from V and 5 bases from J, the junction contained 9 bases not matched to a gene. The CDR3 spells CASSLGTGGAGGTEAFF. In DNA, the CDR3 is TGTGCCAGCAGCTTAGGGACAGGGGGCGCGGGAGGAACTGAAGCTTTCTTT.

The rearrangement uses TRBV7-9 and TRBJ1-2; D call uncertain. The ends were cut back, 5 bases at V and 4 bases at J, with 11 bases in the middle. Per germline, CDR1 SEHNR and CDR2 FQNEAQ (reference sequence). This CDR3 comprises 13 residues. CDR3 sequence: CASSPGLFYGYTF. CDR3 DNA sequence: TGTGCCAGCAGCCCCGGTTTATTCTATGGCTACACCTTC.

This sequence joins TRBV5-6 and TRBJ1-1; a weak D match, TRBD1 (6 bases). V shed 1 base and J shed 5 bases, with 12 bases lying between them. The germline V gene encodes CDR1 SGHDT and CDR2 YYEEEE. The CDR3 extends over 14 amino acids. The DNA of the CDR3 is TGTGCCAGCAGCTTGATAGGGGGTCGGACTGAAGCTTTCTTT. Encoded protein: CASSLIGGRTEAFF.

The V call is TRBV10-3, the J call TRBJ2-5; no clear D gene. Germline V gene data show CDR1 as ENHRY and CDR2 as SYGVKD. The CDR3 is 15 residues long. V shed 2 bases and J shed 0 bases, with 10 bases lying between them. The CDR3 region has the DNA TGTGCCATCAGTGAGACTTACAGTGACCAAGAGACCCAGTACTTC. This codes for CAISETYSDQETQYF.

CDR3 DNA: TGCGCCAGCAGTTTCAGGGGCCATGAGCAGTTCTTC. The encoded protein is CASSFRGHEQFF. The chain employs TRBV4-1 and TRBJ2-1, with a weak D call TRBD1 (6 bases). Germline loops: CDR1 MGHRA, CDR2 YSYEKL. Trimming shortened V by 6 bases and J by 8 bases, and 11 bases separated the two germline ends. This CDR3 is built from 12 residues.

This clone was counted between two and nine times. V is TRBV30 and J is TRBJ1-3; no clear D gene. This CDR3 is built from 16 residues. V gave up 0 bases and J gave up 0 bases, with 12 bases separating them. CDR1 and CDR2 (germline): GTSNPN, SVGIG (reference sequence). CDR3 in DNA: TGTGCCTGGAGTGTACTGGCCGATCCCTCTGGAAACACCATATATTTT. It codes for CAWSVLADPSGNTIYF.

V and J are TRBV2 and TRBJ2-2, with 7 bases matching TRBD1. The CDR3 is 16 residues long. Germline CDR1 reads SNHLY; CDR2 reads FYNNEI. Losses at the gene ends were 6 bases for V and 0 bases for J; bases not matched to a gene: 7. The CDR3 DNA is TGTGCCAGCAGCTACCTAGGGGGCGCGAACACCGGGGAGCTGTTTTTT. This gives the protein CASSYLGGANTGELFF. Looking up the rest from reference TRBV2 and TRBJ2-2 gives the full variable domain: EPEVTQTPSHQVTQMGQEVILRCVPISNHLYFYWYRQILGQKVEFLVSFYNNEISEKSEIFDDQFSVERPDGSNFTLKIRSTKLEDSAMYFCASSYLGGANTGELFFGEGSRLTVL.

The chain employs TRBV19 and TRBJ2-1; TRBD2 aligns across 10 bases. Germline V CDR1 and CDR2: LNHDA, SQIVND (reference sequence). V shed 6 bases and J 0 bases; nucleotides not matched to a gene: 8. CDR3 length equals 17 residues. CDR3 sequence: CASSPGAGGPSYNEQFF. In nucleotides, the CDR3 is TGTGCCAGTAGCCCGGGAGCGGGAGGGCCCTCCTACAATGAGCAGTTCTTC.

The chain employs TRBV28 and TRBJ2-1; TRBD2 matches 8 bases. The CDR3 is 16 amino acids. The trim removed 6 bases at V and 3 bases at J, leaving 10 bases unmatched. The germline gives CDR1 MDHEN, CDR2 SYDVKM. The CDR3 DNA follows: TGTGCCAGCAGCAGACCGGGACTAGATGACTACAATGAGCAGTTCTTC. Its translation is CASSRPGLDDYNEQFF.

The chain employs TRBV5-1 and TRBJ2-2; D possibly corresponds to TRBD1 (6 bases). The CDR3 spans 17 residues. Germline CDR1 SGHRS, CDR2 YFSETQ. V lost 4 bases and J lost 0, with 16 bases in between. CDR3 nucleotides: TGCGCCAGCAGCCGTCTAACAGGGTTGGCGAACACCGGGGAGCTGTTTTTT. Its protein product is CASSRLTGLANTGELFF.

The J gene is TRBJ1-6, the V gene TRBV20-1; the match to TRBD1 covers 9 bases. The CDR3 has 14 amino acids. J lost 6 bases, V lost 3 bases, and 3 bases had no gene match. Per germline, CDR1 DFQATT and CDR2 SNEGSKA (reference sequence). CDR3 bases: TGCAGTGCTAGTGGGACAGGGTCTAATTCACCCCTCCACTTT. It codes for CSASGTGSNSPLHF.

A note on this clone: Other DNA sequences in the sample encode the same CDR3. The chain couples TRBV28 to TRBJ1-1; unclear D gene. The V gene's germline CDR1 is MDHEN and CDR2 SYDVKM. Trimming stripped 2 bases from V and 5 bases from J, with 6 bases between. The CDR3 spans 12 residues. In nucleotides, the CDR3 is TGTGCCAGCAGTTTAGATAGAACTGAAGCTTTCTTT. It encodes CASSLDRTEAFF.

This clone was counted between two and nine times. CDR3 sequence: CASSLRQVGSPLHF. The CDR3 DNA reads TGTGCCAGCAGTTTAAGACAGGTCGGCTCACCCCTCCACTTT. The rearrangement joins TRBV27 to TRBJ1-6; TRBD1 might be the D (6 bases). V lost 2 bases and J lost 10, with 12 bases in between. The germline CDR1 and CDR2 sequences are MNHEY and SMNVEV (reference sequence). The CDR3 has 14 amino acids.

This clone was picked up a small number of times. V usage is TRBV19 and J usage is TRBJ1-5, with a possible D match to TRBD1 (5 bases). This CDR3 spans 16 amino acids. Trimming took off 3 bases at V and 6 bases at J, with 18 bases between the two ends. Germline CDR1 LNHDA, CDR2 SQIVND (reference sequence). CDR3 nucleotides: TGTGCCAGTAGTATCCGGGCAGGGTCGGGAGGTCAGCCCCAGCATTTT. Amino acid sequence: CASSIRAGSGGQPQHF.

The V gene is TRBV19, the J gene TRBJ2-1; 9 positions agree with TRBD2. The CDR3 covers 15 residues. The ends lost 3 bases at V and 5 bases at J; junction bases unmatched: 5. The germline V gene has CDR1 LNHDA and CDR2 SQIVND (reference sequence). The CDR3 coding sequence is TGTGCCAGTAGTATCGTGGCTAGCGGGAACAATGAGCAGTTCTTC. Translated: CASSIVASGNNEQFF.

V and J are TRBV27 and TRBJ2-1, with 7 nucleotides matching TRBD2. With 5 bases clipped from V and 6 bases from J, the junction kept 10 bases outside the gene matches. The CDR3 has 15 residues. CDR1 and CDR2 from the germline V gene are MNHEY and SMNVEV (reference sequence). CDR3 nucleotides: TGTGCCAGCAGTCCATGGCGGGAGAGGGTCAATGAGCAGTTCTTC. Amino acids: CASSPWRERVNEQFF.

This sequence joins TRBV19 and TRBJ2-5, with TRBD2 as a possible D gene (6 bases). The V and J ends lost 1 base and 5 bases respectively, with 17 bases between them. Germline V gives CDR1 LNHDA, CDR2 SQIVND (reference sequence). CDR3 size: 16 residues. The CDR3 sequence is CASSIGGTQSVETQYF. CDR3 nucleotides: TGTGCCAGTAGTATAGGCGGGACTCAGAGTGTGGAGACCCAGTACTTC.

The chain recombines TRBV27 with TRBJ2-7; D is perhaps TRBD1 (5 bases). Looked up from germline, CDR1 is MNHEY and CDR2 is SMNVEV (reference sequence). V lost 2 bases to trimming and J lost 1 base, with 12 bases between them. CDR3 length: 15 residues. This chain's CDR3 is CASSLDPGLSYEQYF. The CDR3 nucleotides are TGTGCCAGCAGTTTAGATCCAGGGTTATCCTACGAGCAGTACTTC.

V and J are TRBV27 and TRBJ2-7; 11 bases are shared with TRBD2. The ends lost 3 bases at V and 4 bases at J; junction bases unmatched: 11. Germline V gene data show CDR1 as MNHEY and CDR2 as SMNVEV (reference sequence). This CDR3 has 17 residues. The CDR3 sequence: CASSFLTGTSGAYEQYF. CDR3 DNA: TGTGCCAGCAGTTTCCTCACGGGGACTAGCGGAGCATACGAGCAGTACTTC.